The 16 T cell receptor beta chains in this list originate from one sample, sequenced in a study of control samples from healthy donors and cancer patients. Some clones are missing from TCRdb's copy, which holds only in-frame ones; the method was immunoSEQ multiplex PCR. The repertoire holds around 68,000 clones, with 84% as singletons. The material sequenced was PBMCs. All receptors derive from a woman between 50 and 59 years old with lung cancer.

The chain has TRBV30 and TRBJ1-5; D might be TRBD1 (6 bases). This CDR3 has 16 residues. Between the trimmed V and J ends, which lost 1 base and 0 bases, there was a span of 13 bases. The germline V gene encodes CDR1 GTSNPN and CDR2 SVGIG (reference sequence). The CDR3: CAWSGWTENSNQPQHF. CDR3 DNA: TGTGCCTGGAGTGGGTGGACAGAAAATAGCAATCAGCCCCAGCATTTT.

The chain employs TRBV3-1 (or the pseudogene TRBV3-2) and TRBJ2-5; a weak D match, TRBD1 (6 bases). V was shortened by 3 bases and J by 5 bases, with 13 bases between the two germline ends. This CDR3 region has 14 residues. The germline V gene encodes CDR1 LGHDT and CDR2 YNNKEL (reference sequence). CDR3: CASSHSGARETQYF. The CDR3 nucleotides read TGTGCCAGCAGCCATTCAGGGGCTAGGGAGACCCAGTACTTC.

The chain employs TRBV11-2 and TRBJ2-2; 7 bases fit TRBD1. Germline CDR1 reads SGHAT; CDR2 reads FQNNGV. The CDR3 length is 15 residues. The junction had 2 bases not matched to a gene; V was cut back by 1 base and J by 3 bases. CDR3 protein: CASSLGQGDTGELFF. CDR3 DNA sequence: TGTGCCAGCAGCTTAGGGCAGGGGGACACCGGGGAGCTGTTTTTT.

The chain has TRBV14 and TRBJ1-2; D remains ambiguous. The ends were cut back, 1 base at V and 6 bases at J, with 6 bases in the middle. The CDR3 extends over 12 amino acids. Germline V gene data show CDR1 as SGHDN and CDR2 as FVKESK. CDR3 protein: CASSQVPHGYTF. The CDR3, as DNA: TGTGCCAGCAGCCAAGTCCCCCATGGCTACACCTTC. Based on the CDR3 plus reference TRBV14 and TRBJ1-2, the full variable domain is EAGVTQFPSHSVIEKGQTVTLRCDPISGHDNLYWYRRVMGKEIKFLLHFVKESKQDESGMPNNRFLAERTGGTYSTLKVQPAELEDSGVYFCASSQVPHGYTFGSGTRLTVV.

The rearrangement joins TRBV19 to TRBJ2-7; D not certain. Trimming took off 3 bases at V and 2 bases at J, with 8 bases between the two ends. Germline lookup yields CDR1 LNHDA and CDR2 SQIVND (reference sequence). The CDR3 is made up of 13 amino acids. CDR3 in amino acids: CASSISHTYEQYF. For the CDR3, the DNA is TGTGCCAGTAGTATTTCACACACCTACGAGCAGTACTTC. The full variable domain, rest sourced from reference TRBV19 and TRBJ2-7, is DGGITQSPKYLFRKEGQNVTLSCEQNLNHDAMYWYRQDPGQGLRLIYYSQIVNDFQKGDIAEGYSVSREKKESFPLTVTSAQKNPTAFYLCASSISHTYEQYFGPGTRLTVT.

The chain employs TRBV11-3 and TRBJ1-1; D call uncertain. The V and J ends lost 6 bases and 5 bases respectively, with 7 bases between them. The germline V gene has CDR1 SGHNT and CDR2 YENEEA. There are 11 residues in the CDR3. CDR3 coding DNA: TGTGCCAGCAGGGGATTGACTGAAGCTTTCTTT. Its protein product is CASRGLTEAFF.

The chain joins TRBV5-4 to TRBJ2-7; possible D gene TRBD2, 5 bases. The CDR3 sequence is 14 residues long. Germline CDR1 SGHNT, CDR2 YYREEE (reference sequence). V dropped 0 bases and J dropped 0 bases, with 7 bases sitting between them. The CDR3 spells CASSLEAVSYEQYF. CDR3 sequence (DNA): TGTGCCAGCAGCTTGGAAGCGGTCTCCTACGAGCAGTACTTC.

V and J are TRBV6-2 or TRBV6-3 and TRBJ1-5; D uncertain. Trimming pared 6 bases from V and 2 bases from J, leaving 14 bases between. CDR1 is MNHEY and CDR2 is SVGEGT in the germline V gene. The CDR3 runs to 15 residues. CDR3 sequence: CASSPLRVGNQPQHF. DNA of the CDR3: TGTGCCAGCAGCCCCCTTAGGGTGGGCAATCAGCCCCAGCATTTT.

This clone was picked up a small number of times. The chain couples TRBV6-5 to TRBJ1-3; D perhaps matches TRBD1 (6 bases). Germline CDR1 is MNHEY and CDR2 is SVGAGI. Trimming pared 4 bases from V and 4 bases from J, leaving 17 bases between. This CDR3 is built from 16 residues. The CDR3 nucleotides read TGTGCCAGCAGTTCTCAAAAAGGGGGTCCCGGAAACACCATATATTTT. This codes for CASSSQKGGPGNTIYF.

This clone was seen only a few times. In DNA, the CDR3 is TGTGCCAGCAGCTTGGGTGGGGCAGGCGGAACCTACGAGCAGTACTTC. Its translation is CASSLGGAGGTYEQYF. This sequence joins TRBV5-4 and TRBJ2-7; D may be TRBD1 (5 bases). The germline V gene encodes CDR1 SGHNT and CDR2 YYREEE (reference sequence). This CDR3 is 16 amino acids long. V shed 0 bases and J shed 2 bases, with 15 bases lying between them.

V gene TRBV27 combines with J gene TRBJ1-2; the D gene is possibly TRBD1 (5 bases). Germline loops: CDR1 MNHEY, CDR2 SMNVEV (reference sequence). Between the trimmed V and J ends, which lost 3 bases and 4 bases, there was a span of 15 bases. This CDR3 is built from 15 residues. In nucleotides, the CDR3 is TGTGCCAGCAGTTTGATAGGGGAGGGTGGCTATGGCTACACCTTC. Its protein is CASSLIGEGGYGYTF.

The chain links TRBV5-1 to TRBJ1-1, with a weak D call TRBD1 (6 bases). The CDR3 totals 14 residues. Trimming cost V 1 base and J 3 bases, with 10 bases left between them. Per germline, CDR1 SGHRS and CDR2 YFSETQ. This CDR3 reads CASSLTGRDTEAFF. CDR3 nucleotide sequence: TGCGCCAGCAGCTTGACAGGGAGGGACACTGAAGCTTTCTTT. Combining the CDR3 with reference TRBV5-1 and TRBJ1-1 gives the whole variable domain KAGVTQTPRYLIKTRGQQVTLSCSPISGHRSVSWYQQTPGQGLQFLFEYFSETQRNKGNFPGRFSGRQFSNSRSEMNVSTLELGDSALYLCASSLTGRDTEAFFGQGTRLTVV.

This clone was seen a single time. The chain carries TRBV29-1 and TRBJ2-3; 10 nucleotides match TRBD1. Germline CDR1 reads SQVTM; CDR2 reads ANQGSEA. The trim removed 4 bases at V and 11 bases at J, leaving 9 bases unmatched. This CDR3 region has 13 residues. CDR3 protein: CSVGTGTGDEQYF. For the CDR3, the DNA is TGCAGCGTTGGCACCGGGACAGGGGACGAGCAGTATTTT.

V is TRBV5-1 and J is TRBJ2-3, with D possibly TRBD2 on 7 matching bases. This CDR3 has 16 residues. V lost 4 bases, J lost 1 base, and 16 bases lay in between. Per the germline V gene, CDR1 is SGHRS and CDR2 is YFSETQ. CDR3 protein: CASSPVGAGGTDTQYF. CDR3 bases: TGCGCCAGCAGCCCGGTGGGGGCGGGGGGCACAGATACGCAGTATTTT. Combining the CDR3 with reference TRBV5-1 and TRBJ2-3 gives the whole variable domain KAGVTQTPRYLIKTRGQQVTLSCSPISGHRSVSWYQQTPGQGLQFLFEYFSETQRNKGNFPGRFSGRQFSNSRSEMNVSTLELGDSALYLCASSPVGAGGTDTQYFGPGTRLTVL.

This chain joins TRBV5-1 and TRBJ2-1, with TRBD2 matching 14 bases. Per the germline V gene, CDR1 is SGHRS and CDR2 is YFSETQ. The CDR3 is 17 residues long. The V gene end was trimmed by 3 bases and the J gene end by 1 base; junction bases not matched to a gene: 3. CDR3 in amino acids: CASSSGTSGGSYNEQFF. The CDR3 DNA follows: TGCGCCAGCAGCTCCGGGACTAGCGGGGGATCCTACAATGAGCAGTTCTTC.

CDR3 DNA: TGTGCCAGCAGCCAGGGGCCGGGGGGCCCTATGAACACTGAAGCTTTCTTT. As protein: CASSQGPGGPMNTEAFF. The rearrangement uses TRBV11-2 and TRBJ1-1; TRBD1 might be the D (6 bases). V was pared by 5 bases and J by 0 bases, with 19 bases between. The CDR3 is 17 residues long. CDR1 is SGHAT, CDR2 FQNNGV, per germline.